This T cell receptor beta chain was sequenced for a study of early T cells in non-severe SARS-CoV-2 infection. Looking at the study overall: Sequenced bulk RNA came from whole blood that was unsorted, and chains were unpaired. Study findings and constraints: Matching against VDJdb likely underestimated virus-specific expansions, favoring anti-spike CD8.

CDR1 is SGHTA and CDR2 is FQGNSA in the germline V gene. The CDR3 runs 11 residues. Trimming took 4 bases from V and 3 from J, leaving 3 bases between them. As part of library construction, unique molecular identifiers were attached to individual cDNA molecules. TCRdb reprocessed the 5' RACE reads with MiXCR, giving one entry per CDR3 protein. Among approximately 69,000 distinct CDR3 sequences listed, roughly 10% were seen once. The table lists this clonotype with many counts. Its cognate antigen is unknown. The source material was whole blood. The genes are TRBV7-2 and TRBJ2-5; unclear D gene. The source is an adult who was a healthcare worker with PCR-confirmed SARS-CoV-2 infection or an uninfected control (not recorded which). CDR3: CASSSKETQYF. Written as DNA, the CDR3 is TGTGCCAGCAGCTCCAAAGAGACCCAGTACTTC.